The 18 T cell receptor beta chains in this list originate from one sample, sequenced in a study of human versus mouse CDR3 diversity and MHC coevolution (dated by TCRdb to about 2017). The library relied on the immunoSEQ multiplex PCR assay. Entries here come from immuneACCESS through TCRdb and include only in-frame sequences with V and J called. Some clones fail to appear in such tables; in the studies checked, an unresolved V gene covers under half of the shortfall, and the cause of the remainder is unknown. The sample includes fewer than 100,000 clones, with around 93% observed a single time. The ten largest make up roughly 1.3% of the sample. The sequenced sample was naive CD4+ T cells from blood. This specimen's cell subset or site label, interpreted: CD45RO-negative CD62L-positive naive CD4 T cells. These receptors all stem from a person between 30 and 69 years old in good health.

The chain employs TRBV7-9 and TRBJ2-7, with D possibly TRBD2 on 6 matching bases. Germline CDR1 SEHNR, CDR2 FQNEAQ (reference sequence). This CDR3 is built from 14 residues. V lost 4 bases and J 3 bases, leaving 13 bases between the germline ends. The CDR3 sequence is CASSSGTSYYEQYF. The CDR3 nucleotides read TGTGCCAGCAGCTCCGGGACTTCTTACTACGAGCAGTACTTC.

The rearrangement links TRBV4-1 to TRBJ2-1; 7 bases line up with TRBD1. The CDR3 is 15 residues long. CDR1 is MGHRA and CDR2 is YSYEKL in the germline V gene. V trimming: 2 bases; J trimming: 0 bases; junction bases outside the gene matches: 1. The CDR3 protein is CASSQPGGSYNEQFF. For the CDR3, the DNA is TGCGCCAGCAGCCAACCAGGGGGCTCCTACAATGAGCAGTTCTTC.

The chain carries TRBV2 and TRBJ2-7; TRBD1 agrees at 8 bases. CDR3 length: 15 residues. The junction had 12 bases not matched to a gene; V was cut back by 4 bases and J by 7 bases. The germline V gene has CDR1 SNHLY and CDR2 FYNNEI. Here the CDR3 DNA reads TGTGCCAGCAGTGCAAGATATGGACAGGGCAGAGAGCAGTACTTC. Protein sequence: CASSARYGQGREQYF.

The chain combines TRBV9 with TRBJ2-3; TRBD1 agrees at 7 bases. J was trimmed by 10 bases and V by 3 bases; bases with no gene match: 23. Germline CDR1 reads SGDLS; CDR2 reads YYNGEE. The CDR3 spans 18 residues. The CDR3 bases are TGTGCCAGCAGCGCAACCCAGGGGGTTCGGGCCCTCGAAGACGCGCAGTATTTT. Translated: CASSATQGVRALEDAQYF.

The chain combines TRBV5-1 with TRBJ2-7; 9 bases are a match to TRBD2. V gave up 1 base and J gave up 0 bases; unmatched junction bases: 5. CDR3 length: 16 amino acids. Germline V gene lookup returns CDR1 SGHRS and CDR2 YFSETQ. The DNA of the CDR3 is TGCGCCAGCAGCTTGACCCTGACTAGCGGCTCCTACGAGCAGTACTTC. Its protein is CASSLTLTSGSYEQYF.

The chain joins TRBV6-5 to TRBJ2-7; 7 bases agree with TRBD1. This CDR3 spans 14 amino acids. J was trimmed by 4 bases and V by 6 bases; bases with no gene match: 9. Germline V lookup: CDR1 MNHEY, CDR2 SVGAGI. The CDR3 region has the DNA TGTGCCAGCAGGTGGGACAGTTCAACATACGAGCAGTACTTC. Residues: CASRWDSSTYEQYF.

The gene calls are TRBV19 and TRBJ2-5; 11 nucleotides match TRBD2. Near its end, the DNA agrees better with TRBJ2-7, so the J call may be wrong. The CDR3 is 17 amino acids. From germline, CDR1 is LNHDA and CDR2 SQIVND (reference sequence). The CDR3 region has the DNA TGTGCCAGTAGTGATCTGGGACTAGCGGCGAGCTCCTACGAGCAGTACTTC. Its translation is CASSDLGLAASSYEQYF.

The rearrangement uses TRBV18 and TRBJ2-1, with D possibly TRBD2 on 6 matching bases. The V gene lost 4 bases and the J gene lost 10 bases, with 17 bases spanning the gap. Germline CDR1 KGHSH, CDR2 LQKENI. This CDR3 region has 14 residues. CDR3 protein: CASSLLEEGTEQFF. The CDR3 DNA reads as TGTGCCAGCTCACTGCTTGAGGAGGGAACAGAGCAGTTCTTC.

V usage is TRBV10-3 and J usage is TRBJ1-4; possibly TRBD1 for D (6 bases). Trimming removed 6 bases from V and 8 bases from J, with 16 bases in between. CDR1 ENHRY and CDR2 SYGVKD come from the germline V gene. The CDR3 spans 14 residues. The CDR3 DNA reads TGTGCCATCAGCGACCGGACAGCTGGAGAAAAACTGTTTTTT. This sequence encodes CAISDRTAGEKLFF.

The J gene is TRBJ2-2, the V gene TRBV11-2; D is unclear. CDR1 and CDR2 (germline): SGHAT, FQNNGV. The CDR3 is 14 amino acids. With 7 bases removed from V and 5 bases from J, the gap between germline ends came to 14 bases. The CDR3 DNA reads TGTGCCAGCATCGTTATCGGGTGGACCGGGGAGCTGTTTTTT. Translated, it gives CASIVIGWTGELFF.

CDR3 residues: CASSAGQGANTGELFF. The CDR3 bases are TGCGCCAGCAGCGCTGGACAGGGGGCGAACACCGGGGAGCTGTTTTTT. The chain carries TRBV5-1 and TRBJ2-2; TRBD1 matches 10 bases. J was trimmed by 0 bases and V by 4 bases; bases with no gene match: 3. Germline loops: CDR1 SGHRS, CDR2 YFSETQ. The CDR3 contains 16 residues.

V and J are TRBV18 and TRBJ1-3; TRBD1 is a possible D gene (5 bases). This CDR3 contains 14 residues. Germline lookup yields CDR1 KGHSH and CDR2 LQKENI. The V end was cut by 5 bases, the J end by 4 bases, with 12 bases between. Here the CDR3 DNA reads TGTGCCAGCTCAACCAGGGAGGGCGGAAACACCATATATTTT. Encoded protein: CASSTREGGNTIYF. The full variable domain, rest sourced from reference TRBV18 and TRBJ1-3, is NAGVMQNPRHLVRRRGQEARLRCSPMKGHSHVYWYRQLPEEGLKFMVYLQKENIIDESGMPKERFSAEFPKEGPSILRIQQVVRGDSAAYFCASSTREGGNTIYFGEGSWLTVV.

V is TRBV28 and J is TRBJ2-2; the D gene is possibly TRBD2 (6 bases). V shed 8 bases and J shed 0 bases, with 13 bases lying between them. The CDR3 covers 15 residues. CDR1 and CDR2 (germline): MDHEN, SYDVKM. CDR3 amino acids: CASGLPPANTGELFF. CDR3 coding DNA: TGTGCCAGCGGACTACCCCCCGCGAACACCGGGGAGCTGTTTTTT.

The sample holds one count of this clone. The chain recombines TRBV27 with TRBJ2-7; 8 bases line up with TRBD1. V shed 6 bases, J shed 2 bases, and the junction held 9 bases outside the gene matches. Germline V CDR1 and CDR2: MNHEY, SMNVEV (reference sequence). The CDR3 loop spans 15 amino acids. In nucleotides, the CDR3 is TGTGCCAGCAGCCGCTTGGGGACAGGCACCTACGAGCAGTACTTC. Amino acids: CASSRLGTGTYEQYF.

The chain uses TRBV11-3 and TRBJ2-3, with 7 bases lining up with TRBD1. Germline CDR1 and CDR2: SGHNT and YENEEA. The CDR3 is 14 residues long. V shed 5 bases, J shed 6 bases, and the junction held 8 bases outside the gene matches. CDR3 protein: CASSKRQGWDTQYF. DNA of the CDR3: TGTGCCAGCAGCAAGCGACAGGGATGGGATACGCAGTATTTT.

A remark on this clone: Germline is not matched at one junction end, which may reflect a read error. This chain connects TRBV14 to TRBJ2-1; D might be TRBD2 (6 bases). Germline CDR1 and CDR2: SGHDN and FVKESK. CDR3 length: 14 residues. The CDR3 DNA reads TGTGCCAGCAGCCAGGAGAGGGTGCATGCCCGGGGGATCTTC. Its protein is CASSQERVHARGIF.

The chain carries TRBV9 and TRBJ2-7; no clear D gene. Germline-derived CDR1 and CDR2 are SGDLS and YYNGEE. Trimming stripped 4 bases from V and 0 bases from J, with 11 bases between. The CDR3 runs 14 residues. The CDR3: CASSPSGTSYEQYF. Here the CDR3 DNA reads TGTGCCAGCAGCCCCTCGGGTACCTCCTACGAGCAGTACTTC.

The V call is TRBV7-2, the J call TRBJ1-6; D not resolved. The ends were cut back, 1 base at V and 0 bases at J, with 7 bases in the middle. This CDR3 is built from 16 residues. The germline CDR1 and CDR2 sequences are SGHTA and FQGNSA. CDR3 sequence reads: CASSLVGSSYNSPLHF. For the CDR3, the DNA is TGTGCCAGCAGCTTAGTCGGGAGCTCCTATAATTCACCCCTCCACTTT.